This is a list of T cell receptor beta chains from one sample in a study of cytomegalovirus exposure and HLA in healthy donors. TCRdb's copy holds only in-frame clones and misses some; the assay was immunoSEQ multiplex PCR. The sample has 140,000 or so clones, more than 55% seen once. Sequencing was done on a sample of PBMCs. The origin of the receptors is a woman aged 60-75 years in good health and CMV-seronegative. Each CDR3 is given with its conserved first and last residue. D genes are given only for firm matches. A clone size is listed for some rows: how often the clone was seen (once, few, many), or a class if it is expanded.

D	V	J	size	length	DNA	CDR3
-	TRBV15	TRBJ2-5	-	14	TGTGCCACCAGCATAGGAGGGCTTGGGGAGACCCAGTACTTC	CATSIGGLGETQYF
TRBD2	TRBV9	TRBJ2-1	-	15	TGTGCCAGCAGCGTGAGTGAGCTAGCGGGCAATGAGCAGTTCTTC	CASSVSELAGNEQFF
-	TRBV7-7	TRBJ2-5	-	15	TGTGCTAGCAGCCACATCTCTGGGGGCAGGGAGACCCAGTACTTC	CASSHISGGRETQYF
-	TRBV19	TRBJ1-5	-	15	TGTGCCAGTAGTACTCCCCGGACAGCCCAAAGGCCCCAGCATTTT	CASSTPRTAQRPQHF
-	TRBV6-6	TRBJ1-1	few	14	TGTGCCAGCAGGCTGGGGAGGACGAACACTGAAGCTTTCTTT	CASRLGRTNTEAFF
-	TRBV6-7	TRBJ2-1	-	16	TGTGCCAGCAGTTATGCCAGGGTATTCCCGCTCAATGAGCAGTTCTTC	CASSYARVFPLNEQFF
-	TRBV19	TRBJ1-3	few	16	TGTGCCAGTAGTACAACACGGGGAGAACATAGAAACACCATATATTTT	CASSTTRGEHRNTIYF
TRBD2	TRBV7-8	TRBJ2-3	-	14	TGTGCCAGCCAAGCGGGGGGGCCCCCAGATACGCAGTATTTT	CASQAGGPPDTQYF
-	TRBV9	TRBJ1-1	-	13	TGTGCCAGCAGCGCGGGGGAATACACTGAAGCTTTCTTT	CASSAGEYTEAFF
TRBD1	TRBV18	TRBJ1-5	-	17	TGTGCCAGCTCACCCCGGACAGGGGGGATTGGCAATCAGCCCCAGCATTTT	CASSPRTGGIGNQPQHF
-	TRBV6-6	TRBJ2-1	-	15	TGTGCCAGCAGTTACTCCGCATCGAATCGGAATGAGCAGTTCTTC	CASSYSASNRNEQFF
TRBD1	TRBV29-1	TRBJ1-2	-	11	TGCAGCGCGACAGGGGTTTATGGCTACACCTTC	CSATGVYGYTF
-	TRBV5-1	TRBJ1-2	-	13	TGCGCCAGCAGCCAAGAGGGTCTCTATGGCTACACCTTC	CASSQEGLYGYTF
TRBD1	TRBV28	TRBJ1-2	-	16	TGTGCCAGCAGACCGGTGGGACAGCGAACTAACTATGGCTACACCTTC	CASRPVGQRTNYGYTF
-	TRBV7-8	TRBJ2-7	-	14	TGTGCCAGCAGCACCCGGACAGAGACCTACGAGCAGTACTTC	CASSTRTETYEQYF
TRBD1	TRBV5-1	TRBJ1-1	-	15	TGCGCCAGCAGCCTAAGACAGGGGAGAGGGGCTGAAGCTTTCTTT	CASSLRQGRGAEAFF
-	TRBV13	TRBJ2-7	-	15	TGTGCCAGCAGCTTCACACAGGACAGAGGCTACGAGCAGTACTTC	CASSFTQDRGYEQYF
-	TRBV6-5	TRBJ1-1	-	14	TGTGCCAGCAGTTACGAAGTGAGGAACACTGAAGCTTTCTTT	CASSYEVRNTEAFF
-	TRBV2	TRBJ1-1	few	13	TGTGCCAGCACCTTAGGGGTAAACACTGAAGCTTTCTTT	CASTLGVNTEAFF
TRBD2	TRBV6-1	TRBJ2-3	-	15	TGTGCCAGCGCCGAGACTAGCGGGAGTTCAGATACGCAGTATTTT	CASAETSGSSDTQYF
TRBD2	TRBV5-1	TRBJ2-3	-	16	TGCGCCAGCAGCCAGGGGAGTAGCGGGGGCGCAGATACGCAGTATTTT	CASSQGSSGGADTQYF
TRBD2	TRBV2	TRBJ2-2	few	15	TGTGCCAGCAGACGACTAGCGGGAGGCACCGGGGAGCTGTTTTTT	CASRRLAGGTGELFF
-	TRBV7-2	TRBJ2-7	-	12	TGTGCCAGCAGCCTAAGCTCCTACGAGCAGTACTTC	CASSLSSYEQYF
TRBD1	TRBV7-2	TRBJ2-5	-	13	TGTGCCAGCAGCTTAGACCGGACAGGTTTGTGGTACTTC	CASSLDRTGLWYF
TRBD2	TRBV5-4	TRBJ2-7	-	15	TGTGCCAGCAGCTTGGGGTTGGCTAGCGGCCAAGGGCAGTACTTC	CASSLGLASGQGQYF
-	TRBV6-5	TRBJ1-5	-	13	TGTGCCAGCAGAGTTGCGGGGTGGGAGCCCCAGCATTTT	CASRVAGWEPQHF
TRBD1	TRBV29-1	TRBJ2-5	-	16	TGCAGCGTTCGAGGGGACAGGGGGCGGGGGACGGAGACCCAGTACTTC	CSVRGDRGRGTETQYF
TRBD2	TRBV6-1	TRBJ2-1	few	14	TGTGCCAGCAGCCGGAGCGGGGGGCACAATGAGCAGTTCTTC	CASSRSGGHNEQFF
TRBD1	TRBV6-1	TRBJ1-6	-	15	TGTGCCAGCAGTGAAATGGGACAGCTAAATTCACCCCTCCACTTT	CASSEMGQLNSPLHF
TRBD2	TRBV7-3	TRBJ2-1	-	14	TGTGCCAGCAGCAAGGGACTAGCAGTCAATGAGCAGTTCTTC	CASSKGLAVNEQFF
TRBD2	TRBV27	TRBJ2-1	few	18	TGTGCCAGCAGTTTATCCCAAATACTAGCGGGGGGGCCTGGGGAGCAGTTCTTC	CASSLSQILAGGPGEQFF
TRBD2	TRBV5-1	TRBJ2-3	-	15	TGCGCCAGCAGCTTCACGGGGGGGGCCCCAGATACGCAGTATTTT	CASSFTGGAPDTQYF
-	TRBV5-4	TRBJ1-1	-	12	TGTGCCAGCAGCTTGCCGGGGGCTGAAGCTTTCTTT	CASSLPGAEAFF
-	TRBV10-1	TRBJ2-7	few	15	TGCCCCGGTAAGGGTTGGGGGGTAGGGTCCTACGAGCAGTACTTC	CPGKGWGVGSYEQYF
TRBD1	TRBV5-8	TRBJ1-4	-	16	TGTGCCAGCAGCAAAGGTGACAGGGGGCGGGGCGAAAAACTGTTTTTT	CASSKGDRGRGEKLFF
TRBD1	TRBV7-7	TRBJ1-2	few	15	TGTGCTAGCAGCTTTCCGACAGGGGGCTACTATGGCTACACCTTC	CASSFPTGGYYGYTF
TRBD1	TRBV11-2	TRBJ2-7	once	14	TGTGCCAGCAGCTTCGGGACAGGAACCTACGAGCAGTACTTC	CASSFGTGTYEQYF
TRBD2	TRBV28	TRBJ2-5	once	15	TGTGCCAGCGACCTTTGGACTAGCTACACTAGGGAGCAGTACTTC	CASDLWTSYTREQYF
-	TRBV14	TRBJ2-3	-	15	TGTGCCAGCAGCCACCGACCCCCAGGGACAGATACGCAGTATTTT	CASSHRPPGTDTQYF
TRBD1	TRBV28	TRBJ1-1	few	15	TGTGCCAGCAGTTTACAGGACAGGGAGAGGACTGAAGCTTTCTTT	CASSLQDRERTEAFF
TRBD2	TRBV28	TRBJ2-7	-	13	TGTGCCACCTTAGCGGGAGGGCCCTACGAGCAGTACTTC	CATLAGGPYEQYF
TRBD2	TRBV7-2	TRBJ2-1	-	16	TGTGCCAGCAGCCCCCAGGGGGTAGCGGGGGGCGGGGTGCAGTTCTTC	CASSPQGVAGGGVQFF
-	TRBV10-3	TRBJ1-5	-	13	TGTGCCATAGGACGGGGGGCAGATCAGCCCCAGCATTTT	CAIGRGADQPQHF
-	TRBV18	TRBJ2-3	-	13	TGTGCCAGCTCACTCCTTAGCACAGATACGCAGTATTTT	CASSLLSTDTQYF
-	TRBV4-3	TRBJ1-1	-	12	TGCGCCAGCAGCCCCTACCCGGGGGAAGCTTTCTTT	CASSPYPGEAFF
-	TRBV6-6	TRBJ2-7	-	15	TGTGCCAGCAGTTACCAAGGACACGCAAGTCACGAGCAGTACTTC	CASSYQGHASHEQYF
-	TRBV7-8	TRBJ2-7	-	18	TGTGCCAGCAGCGTAAGGGCAAGAGGGGGGGCGCATCGGTACGAGCAGTACTTC	CASSVRARGGAHRYEQYF
TRBD2	TRBV7-6	TRBJ2-5	once	15	TGTGCCAGCAGCAGAAATCCGGGGGGGCAAGAGACCCAGTACTTC	CASSRNPGGQETQYF
TRBD1	TRBV13	TRBJ2-7	-	15	TGTGCCAGCAGCTGGGGGGGACAGGGTCAGTCCGAGCAGTACTTC	CASSWGGQGQSEQYF
-	TRBV7-2	TRBJ1-5	-	17	TGTGCCAGCAGCTTAGGAACGACAGGCGTTCTGAATCAGCCCCAGCATTTT	CASSLGTTGVLNQPQHF